These T cell receptor beta chains were read from a single sample in a study of cytomegalovirus exposure and HLA in healthy donors. Some clones are missing from TCRdb's copy, which holds only in-frame ones; the method was immunoSEQ multiplex PCR. Of 170,000 or so clones in the sample, around four fifths are singletons; the top ten hold about 1.6%. The sample taken for sequencing was PBMCs. These receptors were collected from a middle-aged man in good health and CMV-seronegative. Each CDR3 is given without its conserved first and last residue. A clone size is listed for some rows: how often the clone was seen (once, few, many), or a class if it is expanded.

TRBV12-5	.	ASAPRGDRNQPQH
TRBV19	.	ASRQPGNNIQY
TRBV2	.	ASSIVQGGNQPQH
TRBV2	.	ASSTRRGGGGTQY
TRBV7-9	.	ASSWAGGHYEQY
TRBV7-8	.	ASSSNRLAGGLYNEQF
TRBV5-5	few	ASSFPGEGYT
TRBV2	.	ASSEAQRGGTRTQY
TRBV6-5	.	ASSSRTGGLKTQY
TRBV7-6	.	ASSYTSGGPGEQY
TRBV25-1	.	ASTFGTANYGYT
TRBV23-1	.	ASSQAGSYRGYT
TRBV18	once	ASSPPDFADEQF
TRBV2	.	ASSAQGRFEKLF
TRBV29-1	.	SVTGQGGGYT
TRBV5-5	.	ASSLIGLAGGLAREDTQY
TRBV10-3	few	AISDSGGQGAYEQY
TRBV5-1	few	ASSTSGGGETQY
TRBV19	.	ASTNGGGARGNQPQH
TRBV4-2	.	ASSQDRASGRYEQY
TRBV7-3	.	ASSQYSGTEETQY
TRBV7-2	.	ASSLLAGNSGTQY
TRBV12-5	.	ASGSSQTSVAGELF
TRBV5-6	.	ASSLVWSGRKETQY
TRBV9	.	ASSVVGAITGELF
TRBV2	.	ASKGSVWDTKGDGYT
TRBV7-9	.	ASSLARQGPAEQY
TRBV19	.	ASSTGDMVSGNTIY
TRBV6-4	.	ASSGDNSNTEAF
TRBV4-1	.	ASSQVPWQGAYEQY
TRBV10-3	.	AIREGQGGEQY
TRBV29-1	.	SVEARQGAGEQY
TRBV2	.	ASSVRQTGGAF
TRBV5-6	.	ASSSWSSGANVLT
TRBV11-2	.	ASSLGDYYTDTQY
TRBV6-5	.	ASSSGTENYEQY
TRBV7-9	.	SSSLRDTTEKLF
TRBV4-3	.	ASSQGRVNTGELF
TRBV4-3	.	ASSQAQGLNTGELF
TRBV28	.	ASSLSYTGELF
TRBV6-5	.	ASSEPTGGAF
TRBV15	.	ATSMDRGPGYEQY
TRBV12-5	.	ASVGQGAHEQY
TRBV4-3	.	ASSQDRGTAVYEQY
TRBV9	.	ASSFGLAGGNTGELF